What follows is one T cell receptor (beta chain) and its context. This entry comes from a study of blood T cell repertoires in COVID-19. Study-level background: COVID-19 samples from acute and convalescent phases originated in the United States, Italy and Spain. T cells, B-cell-depleted T cells, or PBMCs supplied cDNA or gDNA.

The CDR3 has 12 amino acids. From germline, CDR1 is SQVTM and CDR2 ANQGSEA. J was trimmed by 5 bases and V by 2 bases; bases with no gene match: 2. In the study's own analysis: How many nucleated cells were present was estimated from reference gene primer amplification. Produced via immunoSEQ multiplex PCR; TCRdb's table is partial and in-frame only. For V, J and clone size, that table is used; D and trimming come from the DNA. The data contain about 170,000 clones, around nine tenths of them singletons. This TCR was recovered from an older man with acute or convalescent COVID-19. The sequencing input was peripheral blood. The chain carries TRBV29-1 and TRBJ1-2, with TRBD1 identical over 7 bases. The CDR3 DNA follows: TGCAGCGTTGAATTACAGGGGTATGGCTACACCTTC. It yields the protein CSVELQGYGYTF.